These 29 T cell receptor beta chains were sequenced from one sample in a study of PD-1 blockade in classical Hodgkin lymphoma. Profiled with immunoSEQ multiplex PCR; TCRdb holds only in-frame clones, not every one. Of 25,000 to 30,000 clones in the sample, over 75% were seen once. Time point described: cycle 4 day 1 (C4D1), after more than five weeks of nivolumab. Every single patient, without exception, relapsed after autologous stem cell transplantation, and brentuximab vedotin exposure varied. Sequencing used peripheral blood mononuclear cells (PBMCs), obtained before the fourth cycle of nivolumab. The source of these receptors is a human donor with classical Hodgkin lymphoma.

The V call is TRBV6-6, the J call TRBJ2-1, with D tentatively TRBD1 (6 bases). The CDR3 length is 14 residues. Germline assignment: CDR1 MNHNY and CDR2 SVGAGI (reference sequence). Trimming left V 4 bases short and J 8 bases short, with 15 bases between. In nucleotides, the CDR3 is TGTGCCAGCAGTTCGATTGACAGGATCGATGAGCAGTTCTTC. It encodes CASSSIDRIDEQFF.

The rearrangement links TRBV7-3 to TRBJ2-1; D perhaps matches TRBD1 (6 bases). The CDR3 is 15 residues long. Trimming cost V 1 base and J 9 bases, with 16 bases left between them. Germline loops: CDR1 SGHTA, CDR2 FQGTGA. The CDR3 here is CASSLRGTIIGEQFF. CDR3 nucleotides: TGTGCCAGCAGCTTAAGGGGGACAATAATCGGTGAGCAGTTCTTC.

This clone has just a few counts. The V call is TRBV19, the J call TRBJ1-5; D is possibly TRBD1 (5 bases). Germline V lookup: CDR1 LNHDA, CDR2 SQIVND (reference sequence). Trimming pared 2 bases from V and 5 bases from J, leaving 13 bases between. The CDR3 is 15 amino acids. In nucleotides, the CDR3 is TGTGCCAGTAGTATAATCCCGGGGACTTATCAGCCCCAGCATTTT. Residues: CASSIIPGTYQPQHF.

The chain uses TRBV27 and TRBJ2-1; D uncertain. CDR3 length equals 15 residues. Trimming shortened V by 3 bases and J by 0 bases, and 9 bases separated the two germline ends. Germline V gives CDR1 MNHEY, CDR2 SMNVEV (reference sequence). The DNA for the CDR3 is TGTGCCAGCAGTTTCAACACCATCTCCTACAATGAGCAGTTCTTC. Translated: CASSFNTISYNEQFF.

The CDR3 here is CASSVEGGQGRETQYF. The CDR3 nucleotides are TGTGCCAGCAGCGTAGAGGGAGGACAGGGAAGGGAGACCCAGTACTTC. The chain has TRBV9 and TRBJ2-5, with 8 bases aligning to TRBD1. J gave up 5 bases and V 0 bases, and 9 bases lay outside the gene matches. The CDR3 contains 16 residues. The germline CDR1 and CDR2 sequences are SGDLS and YYNGEE.

The rearrangement joins TRBV28 to TRBJ2-1; TRBD1 agrees at 10 bases. The CDR3 loop spans 15 amino acids. Trimming removed 6 bases from V and 6 bases from J; junction bases left unmatched: 8. CDR1 is MDHEN and CDR2 is SYDVKM in the germline V gene. This chain's CDR3 is CASSRTGTGVNEQFF. CDR3 coding DNA: TGTGCCAGCAGCCGGACCGGGACAGGGGTCAATGAGCAGTTCTTC.

The chain combines TRBV6-5 with TRBJ2-7; D possibly corresponds to TRBD1 (6 bases). V dropped 5 bases and J dropped 5 bases, with 16 bases sitting between them. Germline V lookup: CDR1 MNHEY, CDR2 SVGAGI. The CDR3 sequence is 14 residues long. The CDR3 spells CASSTGFVANEQYF. DNA of the CDR3: TGTGCCAGCAGTACAGGGTTTGTGGCTAACGAGCAGTACTTC.

The gene calls are TRBV5-5 and TRBJ2-1; perhaps TRBD1 as D (7 bases). CDR1 is SGHKS, CDR2 YYEKEE, per germline (reference sequence). The CDR3 extends over 16 amino acids. V was trimmed by 4 bases and J by 2 bases, leaving 16 bases between them. CDR3 bases: TGTGCCAGCAGCCGGGCAGGGGGGTTGACCTACAATGAGCAGTTCTTC. Protein sequence: CASSRAGGLTYNEQFF.

The gene calls are TRBV5-6 and TRBJ1-2; TRBD1 aligns across 7 bases. This CDR3 contains 13 residues. Germline V CDR1 and CDR2: SGHDT, YYEEEE. Germline trimming cut 4 bases from V and 8 bases from J; bases unmatched to any gene: 8. The CDR3 spells CASSTDREEGYTF. For the CDR3, the DNA is TGTGCCAGCAGCACTGACAGGGAGGAAGGCTACACCTTC.

The J gene is TRBJ1-1, the V gene TRBV19; D is unresolved. V shed 0 bases and J shed 6 bases, with 8 bases lying between them. Germline CDR1 is LNHDA and CDR2 is SQIVND (reference sequence). This CDR3 spans 13 amino acids. CDR3 loop: CASSIDMEAEAFF. The DNA for the CDR3 is TGTGCCAGTAGTATAGACATGGAGGCTGAAGCTTTCTTT.

This clone was observed once. The rearrangement joins TRBV18 to TRBJ2-5; D call uncertain. There are 12 residues in the CDR3. V lost 5 bases and J lost 5, with 9 bases in between. Per the germline V gene, CDR1 is KGHSH and CDR2 is LQKENI. The CDR3 nucleotides read TGTGCCAGCTCAACCTTTGTGGAGACCCAGTACTTC. This encodes CASSTFVETQYF.

The rearrangement uses TRBV10-1 and TRBJ1-6; TRBD1 aligns across 7 bases. The CDR3 totals 18 residues. The germline V gene encodes CDR1 WNHNN and CDR2 SYGVQD (reference sequence). Germline trimming cut 2 bases from V and 0 bases from J; bases unmatched to any gene: 7. CDR3 amino acids: CASSEEDPGGSYNSPLHF. The CDR3 DNA reads TGCGCCAGCAGTGAGGAGGACCCAGGGGGCTCCTATAATTCACCCCTCCACTTT.

This chain uses TRBV25-1 with TRBJ2-1; D may be TRBD2 (5 bases). Germline CDR1 reads MGHDK; CDR2 reads SYGVNS. This CDR3 has 13 amino acids. Trimming removed 9 bases from V and 2 bases from J, with 11 bases in between. This chain's CDR3 is CASLASTYNEQFF. In nucleotides, the CDR3 is TGTGCCAGTCTAGCTTCCACCTACAATGAGCAGTTCTTC. Supplemented by reference TRBV25-1 and TRBJ2-1, the full variable domain reads EADIYQTPRYLVIGTGKKITLECSQTMGHDKMYWYQQDPGMELHLIHYSYGVNSTEKGDLSSESTVSRIRTEHFPLTLESARPSHTSQYLCASLASTYNEQFFGPGTRLTVL.

The rearrangement uses TRBV5-1 and TRBJ1-3; 8 positions match TRBD1. Trimming at V came to 3 bases and at J to 4 bases, leaving 6 bases not matched to a gene. The CDR3 is 15 residues long. Per germline, CDR1 SGHRS and CDR2 YFSETQ. CDR3 coding DNA: TGCGCCAGCAGCTCCAACCAGGGGGCCGGAAACACCATATATTTT. It specifies CASSSNQGAGNTIYF.

The V and J genes are TRBV7-2 and TRBJ2-7; possibly TRBD1 for D (5 bases). Deletions cut 1 base from V and 2 bases from J, with 12 bases between. The CDR3 consists of 15 residues. Germline V lookup: CDR1 SGHTA, CDR2 FQGNSA. The CDR3 coding sequence is TGTGCCAGCAGCTTAGGGTGGAGCAGGGCCTACGAGCAGTACTTC. This gives the protein CASSLGWSRAYEQYF. The entire variable domain, with the rest obtained from reference TRBV7-2 and TRBJ2-7, is as follows: GAGVSQSPSNKVTEKGKDVELRCDPISGHTALYWYRQSLGQGLEFLIYFQGNSAPDKSGLPSDRFSAERTGGSVSTLTIQRTQQEDSAVYLCASSLGWSRAYEQYFGPGTRLTVT.

J is TRBJ2-7 and V is TRBV7-9; no clear D gene. CDR1 and CDR2 from the germline V gene are SEHNR and FQNEAQ (reference sequence). The CDR3 runs to 15 residues. The V gene lost 5 bases and the J gene lost 3 bases, with 17 bases spanning the gap. CDR3 coding DNA: TGTGCCAGCAGCCCCTTCCGAGCCTCCTTCTACGAGCAGTACTTC. Its translation: CASSPFRASFYEQYF.

The chain employs TRBV5-8 and TRBJ1-5; D is unresolved. The ends were cut back, 2 bases at V and 7 bases at J, with 10 bases in the middle. Germline lookup yields CDR1 SGHTS and CDR2 YDEGEE. This CDR3 comprises 13 residues. CDR3 coding DNA: TGTGCCAGCAGCTTCCGGGGTCGGCAGCCCCAGCATTTT. This translates into CASSFRGRQPQHF.

The count of this clone is one. The chain couples TRBV19 to TRBJ2-2; 11 positions agree with TRBD2. CDR1 LNHDA and CDR2 SQIVND come from the germline V gene (reference sequence). The CDR3 sequence is 17 residues long. The V gene end was trimmed by 4 bases and the J gene end by 1 base; junction bases not matched to a gene: 5. CDR3 loop: CASSKRGLAVNTGELFF. The CDR3 DNA reads as TGTGCCAGTAGTAAAAGGGGACTAGCGGTGAACACCGGGGAGCTGTTTTTT.

This clone was seen once. The V gene is TRBV29-1, the J gene TRBJ2-5; TRBD2 is a possible D gene (5 bases). The J call may be mistaken, given a closer DNA end match to TRBJ2-7. This CDR3 has 12 residues. CDR1 is SQVTM and CDR2 is ANQGSEA in the germline V gene. The DNA for the CDR3 is TGCAGCGTTGGCAGTGGACTCTACGAGCAGTACTTC. Amino acids: CSVGSGLYEQYF.

This chain connects TRBV7-8 to TRBJ2-2, with a possible D match to TRBD2 (5 bases). The CDR3 extends over 18 amino acids. The germline V and J ends were trimmed by 1 base and 3 bases, with 18 bases remaining between them. The germline CDR1 and CDR2 sequences are SGHVS and FQNEAQ. CDR3: CASSLVRTPVPYTGELFF. DNA for the CDR3: TGTGCCAGCAGCTTAGTCCGGACTCCAGTCCCGTACACCGGGGAGCTGTTTTTT. The full variable domain, with the rest looked up from reference TRBV7-8 and TRBJ2-2, is GAGVSQSPRYKVAKRGQDVALRCDPISGHVSLFWYQQALGQGPEFLTYFQNEAQLDKSGLPSDRFFAERPEGSVSTLKIQRTQQEDSAVYLCASSLVRTPVPYTGELFFGEGSRLTVL.

The chain employs TRBV5-1 and TRBJ1-1; D not resolved. CDR1 is SGHRS, CDR2 YFSETQ, per germline. Trimming cost V 5 bases and J 1 base, with 9 bases left between them. There are 13 residues in the CDR3. The CDR3 coding sequence is TGCGCCAGCAGAATCGACGGGAACACTGAAGCTTTCTTT. It translates to CASRIDGNTEAFF.

The V call is TRBV2, the J call TRBJ1-1, with TRBD1 as a possible D gene (5 bases). Germline V gene sequence: CDR1 SNHLY, CDR2 FYNNEI. CDR3 length equals 14 residues. Trimming pared 3 bases from V and 1 base from J, leaving 9 bases between. DNA of the CDR3: TGTGCCAGCAGTGAGGACATGAAGAACACTGAAGCTTTCTTT. This encodes CASSEDMKNTEAFF.

The J gene is TRBJ2-2, the V gene TRBV30; a possible D gene is TRBD1 (5 bases). Germline V gene data show CDR1 as GTSNPN and CDR2 as SVGIG (reference sequence). This CDR3 contains 14 residues. The V end lost 1 base, the J end lost 4 bases, and 10 bases lay between the germline ends. This chain's CDR3 is CAWSAGPGTGELFF. DNA for the CDR3: TGTGCCTGGAGTGCAGGGCCGGGCACCGGGGAGCTGTTTTTT.

Concerning this clone: At one end the junction does not follow the germline gene, possibly because of a read error. This sequence joins TRBV9 and TRBJ2-1; 9 bases line up with TRBD2. The CDR3 extends over 13 amino acids. Germline V gives CDR1 SGDLS, CDR2 YYNGEE. CDR3 sequence (DNA): TGTGCCAGCAGCGTGATTGGCGGGAGGGGGTTACTCTTC. The encoded protein is CASSVIGGRGLLF.

This clone appeared a single time. This chain joins TRBV6-1 and TRBJ2-4; 8 nucleotides agree with TRBD1. J gave up 7 bases and V 2 bases, and 13 bases lay outside the gene matches. Germline V gives CDR1 MNHNS, CDR2 SASEGT. The CDR3 is 17 residues long. This CDR3 is CASSERQGAISRNIQYF. CDR3 DNA: TGTGCCAGCAGTGAAAGGCAGGGGGCTATTTCCAGGAACATTCAGTACTTC.

The rearrangement joins TRBV11-3 to TRBJ2-7, with D unresolved. Germline V CDR1 and CDR2: SGHNT, YENEEA. The CDR3 totals 13 residues. Trimming stripped 5 bases from V and 6 bases from J, with 14 bases between. CDR3 coding DNA: TGTGCCAGCAGCCAAGTCGTAGGATCCGAGCAGTACTTC. Encoded protein: CASSQVVGSEQYF.

The CDR3 loop is CASSPVGGTSYNEQFF. DNA of the CDR3: TGTGCCAGCAGCCCCGTGGGCGGGACTTCCTACAATGAGCAGTTCTTC. The genes are TRBV7-2 and TRBJ2-1; maybe TRBD2 (6 bases). Germline CDR1 is SGHTA and CDR2 is FQGNSA. With 5 bases removed from V and 1 base from J, the gap between germline ends came to 15 bases. This CDR3 region has 16 residues.

V usage is TRBV10-3 and J usage is TRBJ1-2; 7 bases fit TRBD1. V lost 0 bases and J lost 8; bases outside the gene matches: 6. The length of the CDR3 is 14 residues. Germline V CDR1 and CDR2: ENHRY, SYGVKD. The CDR3 loop is CAISESGGAKGYTF. CDR3 DNA sequence: TGTGCCATCAGTGAGTCAGGGGGCGCGAAGGGCTACACCTTC.

The chain uses TRBV4-2 and TRBJ1-1; D is uncertain. The CDR3 has 15 residues. Germline V CDR1 and CDR2: LGHNA, YNFKEQ. V was trimmed by 0 bases and J by 0 bases, leaving 8 bases between them. The CDR3 sequence: CASSQERAVNTEAFF. DNA for the CDR3: TGTGCCAGCAGCCAAGAAAGGGCGGTGAACACTGAAGCTTTCTTT.